This T cell receptor beta chain was sequenced for a study of tumor and adjacent non-tumor tissue in lung cancer. The template was RNA from unsorted bulk tissue. A modified ARM-PCR protocol with three rounds of nested PCR amplified TCRbeta. One entry per CDR3 protein, called by TCRdb with MiXCR from the multiplex PCR reads. The sample has about 110,000 distinct CDR3 sequences; about 87% are singletons. Germline CDR1 reads SGHAT; CDR2 reads FQNNGV. The CDR3 adds up to 13 amino acids, both ends counted. About this clonotype: The missing conserved phenylalanine or tryptophan at the end of this CDR3 makes a read error likely. The DNA is left out, because the CDR3 cannot be placed on it with certainty; the CDR3 is given as TCRdb lists it.

V gene TRBV11-2 combines with J gene TRBJ1-4. This TCR was recovered from a man between 65 and 85 years old with non-small cell lung cancer. Source material: lung tumor tissue. The CDR3 is CAGSLVREENCFL.